This TCR beta chain came from a study of cytomegalovirus exposure and HLA in healthy donors. Study-wide results and limits: It emerged from a later analysis that several of the most significant clusters appeared to be linked to common viral pathogens.

Concerning this clone: The target antigen is unknown.

The CDR3 length is 14 residues. Germline lookup yields CDR1 SNHLY and CDR2 FYNNEI. V was clipped by 3 bases and J by 0 bases, with 6 bases between them. The PCR used 60 Vbeta and 13 Jbeta primers. Assay: immunoSEQ multiplex PCR; the TCRdb copy retains only in-frame clones and omits some. The table has about 190,000 clones, over 60% seen once. V is TRBV2 and J is TRBJ1-3; D may be TRBD1 (5 bases). Material: PBMCs. The sequence was collected from a woman in her forties in good health and CMV-seronegative. The DNA for the CDR3 is TGTGCCAGCAGTGAGGACAACTCTGGAAACACCATATATTTT. Translation gives CASSEDNSGNTIYF.